This T cell receptor (beta chain) was identified during a study of quantifying T cell responses using KT2 cells. About the research overall: RNA was reverse transcribed with TCR alpha and beta constant-region primers. Estimated efficiency of the T4 ligation step was above 8.5% under optimum conditions. Findings of the study overall: Very high KT2 spike-in numbers caused saturation in KT2 sequence detection.

A single-stranded UMI oligo with SP2 sequence was ligated to cDNA 3' ends. First-round PCR used around 4 cycles and beta primers RC1.1 and RC1.2 covering TRBC1 and TRBC2. Using its own MiXCR run on the UMI-ligation and nested PCR reads, TCRdb lists one record per CDR3 protein. This table has some 41,000 distinct CDR3 sequences, approximately 17% appearing once. Germline-derived CDR1 and CDR2 are DFQATT and SNEGSKA (reference sequence). V lost 4 bases and J 5 bases, leaving 14 bases between the germline ends. The CDR3 totals 13 residues. This clonotype was detected a few times. Its antigen is undetermined. The sample is PBMC spiked with counted cells of clone KT2. A range of KT2-to-PBMC ratios was made using fixed PBMC numbers.

Sequenced: PBMCs spiked with cells of the T cell clone KT2. The V call is TRBV20-1, the J call TRBJ1-1; weak D call: TRBD1 (6 bases). The receptor was isolated from a human donor. In DNA form, the CDR3 reads TGCAGTGCTACCACTCGAGGGGGAACTGAAGCTTTCTTT. It codes for CSATTRGGTEAFF.